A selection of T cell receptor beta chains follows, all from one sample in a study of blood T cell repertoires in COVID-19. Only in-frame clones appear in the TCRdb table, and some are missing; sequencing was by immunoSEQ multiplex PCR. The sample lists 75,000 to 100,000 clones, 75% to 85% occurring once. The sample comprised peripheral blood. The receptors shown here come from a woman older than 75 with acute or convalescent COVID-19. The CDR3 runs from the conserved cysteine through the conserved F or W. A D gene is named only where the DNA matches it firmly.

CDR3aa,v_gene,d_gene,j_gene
CASSLSRGGTEAFF,TRBV7-2,-,TRBJ1-1
CASSPGTGSYNEQFF,TRBV9,TRBD1,TRBJ2-1
CASSQALQGYEQYF,TRBV4-1,-,TRBJ2-7
CASSLGTGEFYEQYF,TRBV7-2,TRBD1,TRBJ2-7
CASSGGQGADTQYF,TRBV5-4,TRBD1,TRBJ2-3
CASSPHGRAGANVLTF,TRBV28,TRBD2,TRBJ2-6
CASSLQGWNTEAFF,TRBV3-1/TRBV3-2,-,TRBJ1-1
CAWTRSDRDSPLHF,TRBV30,TRBD1,TRBJ1-6
CASSLGLAGVYEQYF,TRBV27,TRBD2,TRBJ2-7
CAKLVADTQYF,TRBV2,-,TRBJ2-3
CASSLNPRGSYNEQFF,TRBV7-2,-,TRBJ2-1
CASSVESNSLSYNEQFF,TRBV9,-,TRBJ2-1
CASSLAPGSNQPQHF,TRBV5-1,-,TRBJ1-5
CASSRTGVNTEAFF,TRBV7-2,TRBD1,TRBJ1-1
CATQSRWGPGNTIYF,TRBV19,-,TRBJ1-3
CASSLGETSYNEQFF,TRBV5-1,-,TRBJ2-1
CASSYTQGGPYEQYF,TRBV6-6,-,TRBJ2-7
CSASPGTKNIQYF,TRBV20-1,-,TRBJ2-4
CASSYGRNTEAFF,TRBV6-5,-,TRBJ1-1
CASKGTSGTHNEQFF,TRBV2,TRBD2,TRBJ2-1
CATRGTGELFF,TRBV12-5,-,TRBJ2-2
CASSGFQGLGEKLFF,TRBV25-1,-,TRBJ1-4
CASSEDRGYGYTF,TRBV6-5,TRBD1,TRBJ1-2
CASSLGSGINPYEQYF,TRBV27,TRBD2,TRBJ2-7
CASSMVSGARNTGELFF,TRBV19,TRBD2,TRBJ2-2
CASSLEGGTGTDTQYF,TRBV7-2,-,TRBJ2-3
CASSQQDSRNYGYTF,TRBV3-1/TRBV3-2,-,TRBJ1-2
CASSFAVRGFETQYF,TRBV5-5,-,TRBJ2-5
CASSPGGTTDTQYF,TRBV6-1,TRBD2,TRBJ2-3
CASSLRGADTQYF,TRBV7-3,TRBD2,TRBJ2-3
CASSLDRAVLAKNIQYF,TRBV28,TRBD1,TRBJ2-4
CASSRTRERTDTQYF,TRBV2,TRBD2,TRBJ2-3
CSVALTSGSLADTQYF,TRBV29-1,TRBD2,TRBJ2-3
CASSPLGQGASYEQYF,TRBV18,TRBD1,TRBJ2-7
CASSLAGGALKKQYF,TRBV6-2/TRBV6-3,TRBD2,TRBJ2-7
CASSPRDRPNTGELFF,TRBV18,TRBD1,TRBJ2-2
CASRQRDTDTQYF,TRBV6-4,TRBD2,TRBJ2-3
CASSLEGAGYGYTF,TRBV5-5,-,TRBJ1-2
CASGLRGALGNEQFF,TRBV6-6,-,TRBJ2-1
CARREGGGYTF,TRBV25-1,-,TRBJ1-2
CASSLAAPGTGPVGGNTIYF,TRBV28,TRBD1,TRBJ1-3
CASSPRDRSSYEQYF,TRBV7-9,TRBD1,TRBJ2-7
CASSQQGAEQYF,TRBV4-1,-,TRBJ2-7
CASSGNERDEKLFF,TRBV18,-,TRBJ1-4
CASSPIGTGSYEQYF,TRBV4-1,TRBD1,TRBJ2-7
CASSIWSGVSTDTQYF,TRBV19,TRBD2,TRBJ2-3
CASSIQRGQVETQYF,TRBV7-2,TRBD2,TRBJ2-5
CASSHEGTEAFF,TRBV11-3,-,TRBJ1-1
CASSEGLGGSDTQYF,TRBV2,-,TRBJ2-3
CASSQAGSPLHF,TRBV3-1/TRBV3-2,-,TRBJ1-6
CASSLSGTGTGNTIYF,TRBV27,TRBD1,TRBJ1-3
CASSFGAASYNEQFF,TRBV7-9,-,TRBJ2-1
CAILPQGKPQHF,TRBV27,-,TRBJ1-5
CASSSGQRFDTEAFF,TRBV5-1,-,TRBJ1-1
CASSQARTGDFGGYTF,TRBV14,TRBD1,TRBJ1-2